The rows below give T cell receptor beta chains drawn from one sample of a study of CD8 T cells in Susac syndrome. TCRdb passed the immunoSEQ multiplex PCR reads through MiXCR, listing each CDR3 protein once. The repertoire holds some 200,000 distinct CDR3 sequences, 95% seen once, with about 0.15% in the top ten. The sequenced sample consisted of CD8+ T cells from PBMCs. These receptors came from a human donor with Susac syndrome. CDR3s include the opening cysteine and the closing phenylalanine or tryptophan. Fields, in order: J gene, D gene, clone size, CDR3 length, V gene, CDR3 protein, CDR3 DNA. A D gene is named only where the DNA matches it firmly. Clone sizes are given selectively: once, few, many, or a class where the clone is expanded.

TRBJ1-1 - - 14 TRBV28 CATSDRSMNTEAFF TGTGCCACCTCGGACAGATCGATGAACACTGAAGCTTTCTTT
TRBJ2-2 TRBD1 - 16 TRBV12-3/TRBV12-4 CASSPRTGIDTGELFF TGTGCCAGCAGTCCACGGACAGGAATAGACACCGGGGAGCTGTTTTTT
TRBJ1-2 - - 13 TRBV20-1 CSASRRGAGGYTF TGCAGTGCTAGTCGCCGGGGGGCGGGTGGCTACACCTTC
TRBJ2-1 - - 15 TRBV20-1 CSASGQGRSYNEQFF TGCAGTGCTAGCGGCCAGGGGCGCTCCTACAATGAGCAGTTCTTC
TRBJ1-1 - - 13 TRBV15 CATSIVENTEAFF TGTGCCACCAGCATCGTGGAGAACACTGAAGCTTTCTTT
TRBJ2-3 - - 12 TRBV20-1 CSARDGTDTQYF TGCAGTGCTAGAGATGGTACAGATACGCAGTATTTT
TRBJ1-4 - - 12 TRBV7-9 CASSSPLNKLFF TGTGCCAGCAGCTCACCCCTGAACAAACTGTTTTTT
TRBJ1-5 - - 12 TRBV20-1 CSATRGNQPQHF TGCAGTGCTACCAGGGGTAATCAGCCCCAGCATTTT
TRBJ2-7 - - 13 TRBV4-1 CASSWGLAYEQYF TGCGCCAGCAGCTGGGGACTCGCCTACGAGCAGTACTTC
TRBJ2-1 TRBD2 - 15 TRBV2 CASSPGTSGRGEQFF TGTGCCAGCAGTCCCGGGACTAGCGGGAGGGGTGAGCAGTTCTTC
TRBJ1-1 - once 14 TRBV29-1 CSVERGGFNTEAFF TGCAGCGTTGAAAGGGGAGGATTCAACACTGAAGCTTTCTTT
TRBJ2-6 - - 16 TRBV30 CAWSVQGMSGANVLTF TGTGCCTGGAGTGTACAAGGGATGTCTGGGGCCAACGTCCTGACTTTC
TRBJ2-1 TRBD2 - 15 TRBV12-5 CASGLLAGGYNEQFF TGTGCTAGTGGTTTACTAGCGGGGGGATACAATGAGCAGTTCTTC
TRBJ2-5 TRBD2 - 15 TRBV19 CASSIAGGPLETQYF TGTGCCAGTAGTATAGCGGGGGGGCCGTTAGAGACCCAGTACTTC
TRBJ2-7 TRBD1 - 15 TRBV5-1 CASRNRDRDSYEQYF TGCGCCAGCAGAAACCGGGACAGGGACTCCTACGAGCAGTACTTC
TRBJ1-1 - - 14 TRBV9 CASSVEQVNTEAFF TGTGCCAGCAGCGTAGAACAGGTGAACACTGAAGCTTTCTTT
TRBJ2-5 - - 15 TRBV4-1 CASSFSGARQETQYF TGCGCCAGCAGCTTTTCGGGCGCAAGACAAGAGACCCAGTACTTC
TRBJ1-2 TRBD1 - 12 TRBV12-3/TRBV12-4 CASRQTGAGYTF TGTGCCAGCAGGCAGACAGGGGCAGGCTACACCTTC
TRBJ2-7 TRBD1 - 14 TRBV20-1 CSATLLDRNYEQYF TGCAGTGCTACACTCTTGGACAGGAACTACGAGCAGTACTTC
TRBJ2-3 - - 13 TRBV7-9 CASSATITDTQYF TGTGCCAGCAGCGCAACTATCACAGATACGCAGTATTTT
TRBJ2-3 - few 14 TRBV12-3/TRBV12-4 CASSLEGSTDTQYF TGTGCCAGCAGTTTGGAGGGTAGCACAGATACGCAGTATTTT
TRBJ1-3 TRBD1 - 18 TRBV2 CASSLDRAARKMRNTIYF TGTGCCAGCAGCTTAGACAGGGCCGCCCGTAAGATGAGGAACACCATATATTTT
TRBJ1-2 TRBD1 - 13 TRBV9 CASSEPGQGGYTF TGTGCCAGCAGCGAACCGGGACAGGGTGGGTACACCTTC
TRBJ2-5 - few 16 TRBV9 CASSVGARDSGETQYF TGTGCCAGCAGCGTAGGTGCCCGGGACAGCGGGGAGACCCAGTACTTC
TRBJ2-3 - once 11 TRBV29-1 CSVEGADTQYF TGCAGCGTTGAAGGGGCAGATACGCAGTATTTT
TRBJ2-7 TRBD2 - 17 TRBV4-1 CASSQDRSGTSNYEQYF TGCGCCAGCAGCCAAGATCGATCGGGGACTAGCAACTACGAGCAGTACTTC
TRBJ2-7 TRBD1 - 13 TRBV2 CASSSDRDYEQYF TGTGCCAGCAGTTCGGACAGGGACTACGAGCAGTACTTC
TRBJ2-3 TRBD1 - 15 TRBV20-1 CSASARGQTTDTQYF TGCAGTGCTAGTGCCAGGGGGCAGACCACAGATACGCAGTATTTT
TRBJ2-5 TRBD2 - 15 TRBV20-1 CSASTVAGGQETQYF TGCAGTGCTAGTACGGTAGCGGGGGGTCAAGAGACCCAGTACTTC
TRBJ2-7 - - 14 TRBV9 CASSVTTGSYEQYF TGTGCCAGCAGCGTAACCACAGGTTCCTACGAGCAGTACTTC
TRBJ1-1 - - 12 TRBV9 CASSPDSPEAFF TGTGCCAGCAGCCCAGACTCCCCTGAAGCTTTCTTT
TRBJ1-2 - - 12 TRBV30 CAWRAAIYGYTF TGTGCCTGGAGGGCGGCGATTTATGGCTACACCTTC
TRBJ2-7 TRBD1 once 14 TRBV9 CASSGDRGEYEQYF TGTGCCAGCAGCGGGGACAGGGGAGAGTACGAGCAGTACTTC
TRBJ2-3 TRBD2 - 19 TRBV27 CASSLGLAGETWGTDTQYF TGTGCCAGCAGTTTAGGGCTAGCGGGAGAAACGTGGGGCACAGATACGCAGTATTTT
TRBJ1-5 - - 14 TRBV12-3/TRBV12-4 CASSLWGFNQPQHF TGTGCCAGCAGTTTATGGGGTTTCAATCAGCCCCAGCATTTT
TRBJ2-1 - once 12 TRBV20-1 CSARDRHNEQFF TGCAGTGCTAGAGATCGCCACAATGAGCAGTTCTTC
TRBJ2-7 - - 14 TRBV19 CASSHPGTGYEQYF TGTGCCAGTAGCCACCCCGGGACTGGCTACGAGCAGTACTTC
TRBJ2-3 - once 14 TRBV9 CASSVWGSTDTQYF TGTGCCAGCAGCGTATGGGGGAGCACAGATACGCAGTATTTT
TRBJ2-2 - - 17 TRBV5-1 CASSLEVLSRNTGELFF TGCGCCAGCAGCTTGGAAGTTCTGAGCAGGAACACCGGGGAGCTGTTTTTT
TRBJ2-3 - - 13 TRBV5-1 CASSLGTLDTQYF TGCGCCAGCAGCCTCGGGACTCTTGATACGCAGTATTTT
TRBJ1-1 TRBD1 - 16 TRBV5-1 CASSLGQGAGNTEAFF TGCGCCAGCAGCTTGGGGCAGGGGGCAGGGAACACTGAAGCTTTCTTT